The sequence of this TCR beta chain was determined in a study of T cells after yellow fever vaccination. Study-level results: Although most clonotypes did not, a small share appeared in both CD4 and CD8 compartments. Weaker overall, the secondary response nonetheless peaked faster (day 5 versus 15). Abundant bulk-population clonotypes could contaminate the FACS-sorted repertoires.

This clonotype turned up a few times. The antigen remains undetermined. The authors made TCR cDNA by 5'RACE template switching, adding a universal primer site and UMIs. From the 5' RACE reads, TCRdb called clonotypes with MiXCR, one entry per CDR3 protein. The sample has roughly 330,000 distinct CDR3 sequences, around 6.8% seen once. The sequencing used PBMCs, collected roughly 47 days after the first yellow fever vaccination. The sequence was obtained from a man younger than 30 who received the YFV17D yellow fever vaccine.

The CDR3: CASSDQGYEQYF. CDR3 DNA: TGTGCCAGCAGCGATCAGGGCTACGAGCAGTACTTC. The chain couples TRBV6-2 or TRBV6-3 to TRBJ2-7, with D perhaps matching TRBD1 (5 bases). V gave up 6 bases and J gave up 3 bases, with 9 bases separating them. CDR1 is MNHEY, CDR2 SVGEGT, per germline. The CDR3 is made up of 12 amino acids.